Presented here are 21 T cell receptor beta chains from one specimen sequenced in a study of metastatic and nonmetastatic thyroid tumors. Through MiXCR, TCRdb re-clonotyped the PCR reads. The repertoire holds some 45,000 clones, with around 17% as singletons. Before thyroid surgery, none of the patients had received any treatment. The source material was blood. The receptors were gathered from a female donor with papillary thyroid cancer or a benign thyroid nodule (not recorded which). Some clones in this sample may be carry-over from other donors' samples.

At least ten counts were recorded for this clone. The chain recombines TRBV9 with TRBJ1-1; D possibly corresponds to TRBD1 (6 bases). Germline V gene data show CDR1 as SGDLS and CDR2 as YYNGEE. There are 15 residues in the CDR3. V lost 4 bases and J lost 4, with 17 bases in between. CDR3 in amino acids: CASSREWGRGTEAFF. Here the CDR3 DNA reads TGTGCCAGCAGCAGAGAGTGGGGGCGAGGCACTGAAGCTTTCTTT. Full variable domain (remainder filled in from reference TRBV9 and TRBJ1-1): DSGVTQTPKHLITATGQRVTLRCSPRSGDLSVYWYQQSLDQGLQFLIQYYNGEERAKGNILERFSAQQFPDLHSELNLSSLELGDSALYFCASSREWGRGTEAFFGQGTRLTVV.

As concerns this clone: Being one base from a much bigger clone, this may be a read error. The chain links TRBV19 to TRBJ2-7, with TRBD1 matching over 8 bases. This CDR3 spans 15 amino acids. Germline CDR1 and CDR2: LNHDA and SQIVND (reference sequence). CDR3 in amino acids: CASSTAGTGKYGQYF. CDR3 bases: TGTGCCAGTAGTACGGCCGGGACAGGCAAATACGGGCAGTACTTC.

CDR3 DNA: TGTGCCAGCAGGGCCGGGGTCTCACTAGCGAGTAGAACAGATACGCAGCATTTT. Its protein is CASRAGVSLASRTDTQHF. The V and J genes are TRBV6-5 and TRBJ2-3, with D uncertain. The J call may be mistaken, given a closer DNA end match to TRBJ1-5. Germline V gene data show CDR1 as MNHEY and CDR2 as SVGAGI. The CDR3 is made up of 18 amino acids.

The chain recombines TRBV18 with TRBJ2-5; no reliable D call. CDR1 and CDR2 (germline): KGHSH, LQKENI. V was pared by 2 bases and J by 0 bases, with 13 bases between. The CDR3 totals 16 residues. CDR3 residues: CASSPGRRTDQETQYF. The CDR3 DNA reads TGTGCCAGCTCACCAGGAAGGAGAACAGACCAAGAGACCCAGTACTTC. Based on the CDR3 plus reference TRBV18 and TRBJ2-5, the full variable domain is NAGVMQNPRHLVRRRGQEARLRCSPMKGHSHVYWYRQLPEEGLKFMVYLQKENIIDESGMPKERFSAEFPKEGPSILRIQQVVRGDSAAYFCASSPGRRTDQETQYFGPGTRLLVL.

In the case of this clone: Since the CDR3 does not end with the conserved phenylalanine or tryptophan, this likely comes from a read error. It is unclear where the CDR3 begins or ends on the DNA, so no DNA is shown, and the CDR3 is as TCRdb lists it. The J gene is TRBJ2-5, the V gene TRBV5-1. A total of 8 residues make up the CDR3, ends included. Germline V CDR1 and CDR2: SGHRS, YFSETQ. The CDR3 sequence: CASRRSTI.

At least ten counts were recorded for this clone. This CDR3 reads CASSLRSGYTF. The CDR3 DNA reads as TGTGCCAGCAGTTTGCGAAGTGGCTACACCTTC. The chain joins TRBV28 to TRBJ1-2; D is undetermined. Per germline, CDR1 MDHEN and CDR2 SYDVKM. The CDR3 spans 11 residues. Trimming cost V 3 bases and J 7 bases, with 6 bases left between them.

The sample holds a few counts of this clone. This rearrangement joins TRBV24-1 to TRBJ1-5; D remains ambiguous. Germline loops: CDR1 KGHDR, CDR2 SFDVKD. CDR3 length: 14 amino acids. The V end was cut by 5 bases, the J end by 3 bases, with 10 bases between. The CDR3 region has the DNA TGTGCCACCAGTGGAGGACCGCTCAATCAGCCCCAGCATTTT. Its translation: CATSGGPLNQPQHF.

This clone ranks as medium-sized. The chain joins TRBV12-3 or TRBV12-4 to TRBJ2-2; D unresolved. The germline V and J ends were trimmed by 5 bases and 4 bases, with 11 bases remaining between them. The CDR3 has 14 amino acids. CDR3 in amino acids: CASSTALRTGELFF. The CDR3 DNA reads as TGTGCCAGCAGTACGGCGCTACGCACCGGGGAGCTGTTTTTT.

A remark on this clone: A much larger clone differs from this one at a single base, so this may be a read error. Different DNA sequences within this sample yield the same CDR3. V and J are TRBV19 and TRBJ1-2, with TRBD1 matching 10 bases. The CDR3 extends over 16 amino acids. V dropped 6 bases and J dropped 1; count of bases not matched to a gene: 8. CDR1 is LNHDA and CDR2 is SQIVND in the germline V gene (reference sequence). The CDR3 spells CASSRRDRGLNYGYTF. As DNA, the CDR3 is TGTGCCAGTAGCAGAAGGGACAGGGGACTTAACTATGGCTACACCTTC.

The genes are TRBV5-1 and TRBJ2-1, with TRBD2 identical over 10 bases. This CDR3 is 16 amino acids long. Germline loops: CDR1 SGHRS, CDR2 YFSETQ. Trimming removed 2 bases from V and 5 bases from J; junction bases left unmatched: 7. In DNA, the CDR3 is TGCGCCAGCAGCTTCCCTAGCGGGAGATTCCACAATGAGCAGTTCTTC. Protein product: CASSFPSGRFHNEQFF.

With respect to this clone: Given the absence of the conserved phenylalanine or tryptophan at the CDR3 end, a read error is likely. J is TRBJ1-5 and V is TRBV4-2; D is uncertain. The length of the CDR3 is 15 residues. The V gene's germline CDR1 is LGHNA and CDR2 YNFKEQ. Trimming removed 0 bases at V and 2 bases at J, with 8 bases between. CDR3 nucleotides: TGTGCCAGCAGCCAAGATGGGGTGGGCAATCAGCCCCAGCATCTT. Translating gives CASSQDGVGNQPQHL.

This clone came up many times. CDR3 loop: CASSQEGTLRGTEAFF. Written as DNA, the CDR3 is TGTGCCAGCAGCCAAGAGGGAACTCTAAGGGGCACTGAAGCTTTCTTT. The rearrangement joins TRBV3-1 to TRBJ1-1; D perhaps matches TRBD1 (5 bases). The CDR3 covers 16 residues. CDR1 is LGHDT, CDR2 YNNKEL, per germline (reference sequence). The V end was cut by 0 bases, the J end by 4 bases, with 15 bases between.

This clone was found many times. The rearrangement links TRBV2 to TRBJ1-1; 7 bases agree with TRBD1. CDR3 length equals 14 residues. The germline V gene encodes CDR1 SNHLY and CDR2 FYNNEI. After removal of 7 bases from V and 0 bases from J, the junction contained 5 bases not matched to a gene. For the CDR3, the DNA is TGTGCCAGCACGAGACAGGGTTTGAACACTGAAGCTTTCTTT. Its protein is CASTRQGLNTEAFF. The variable domain in full, completed from reference TRBV2 and TRBJ1-1, reads EPEVTQTPSHQVTQMGQEVILRCVPISNHLYFYWYRQILGQKVEFLVSFYNNEISEKSEIFDDQFSVERPDGSNFTLKIRSTKLEDSAMYFCASTRQGLNTEAFFGQGTRLTVV.

This clone showed up many times. The rearrangement uses TRBV24-1 and TRBJ2-3; TRBD2 is a possible D gene (6 bases). V lost 3 bases to trimming and J lost 5 bases, with 11 bases between them. Germline V CDR1 and CDR2: KGHDR, SFDVKD. The CDR3 consists of 14 residues. The CDR3 loop is CATSDTAGLDTQYF. The CDR3 DNA follows: TGTGCCACCAGTGATACAGCGGGTCTAGATACGCAGTATTTT.

This clone has only a few counts. The J gene is TRBJ2-1, the V gene TRBV9; D could derive from TRBD1 or TRBD2 (5 bases each). This CDR3 has 16 residues. The germline CDR1 and CDR2 sequences are SGDLS and YYNGEE. Trimming left V 2 bases short and J 7 bases short, with 19 bases between. Written as DNA, the CDR3 is TGTGCCAGCAGCGTCAGTCCGGGACCTAACGGGAATGAGCAGTTCTTC. This translates into CASSVSPGPNGNEQFF.

For this clone: The same CDR3 also results from other DNA sequences found in this sample. V is TRBV30 and J is TRBJ2-7, with 13 bases matching TRBD2. Germline CDR1 is GTSNPN and CDR2 is SVGIG (reference sequence). V lost 2 bases and J lost 5; bases outside the gene matches: 6. This CDR3 is built from 15 residues. CDR3 sequence reads: CAWSPRTSGRNEQYF. In nucleotides, the CDR3 is TGTGCCTGGAGTCCCCGGACTAGCGGGAGAAACGAGCAGTACTTC.

This clone was picked up many times. A much bigger clone sits one base away, suggesting this may be a read error. This specimen includes other DNA sequences encoding the same CDR3. The chain combines TRBV5-1 with TRBJ2-7; TRBD2 might be the D (5 bases). Per germline, CDR1 SGHRS and CDR2 YFSETQ. The CDR3 has 13 amino acids. V was trimmed by 7 bases and J by 2 bases, leaving 13 bases between them. The CDR3 spells CASGLRVTYEQYF. The CDR3 bases are TGCGCCAGCGGCCTGCGGGTTACCTACGAGCAGTACTTC.

This clone was recorded at least ten times. The chain combines TRBV12-3 or TRBV12-4 with TRBJ2-1; D is uncertain. Trimming took off 2 bases at V and 5 bases at J, with 7 bases between the two ends. CDR3 length: 13 residues. This CDR3 is CASSLPGDNEQFF. CDR3 DNA sequence: TGTGCCAGCAGTTTACCCGGAGACAATGAGCAGTTCTTC.

At least ten counts were recorded for this clone. J is TRBJ2-3 and V is TRBV18; possibly TRBD2 for D (6 bases). There are 14 residues in the CDR3. Trimming stripped 0 bases from V and 3 bases from J, with 7 bases between. Germline values: CDR1 KGHSH, CDR2 LQKENI. The CDR3 sequence: CASSPPGRTDTQYF. The CDR3 DNA is TGTGCCAGCTCACCACCGGGGAGGACAGATACGCAGTATTTT. Together with reference TRBV18 and TRBJ2-3, the CDR3 gives the full variable domain: NAGVMQNPRHLVRRRGQEARLRCSPMKGHSHVYWYRQLPEEGLKFMVYLQKENIIDESGMPKERFSAEFPKEGPSILRIQQVVRGDSAAYFCASSPPGRTDTQYFGPGTRLTVL.

On this clone itself: A much larger clone sits a single nucleotide away, making a read error possible. The rearrangement uses TRBV7-3 and TRBJ2-7; 8 nucleotides line up with TRBD2. The CDR3 consists of 15 residues. Germline V gene lookup returns CDR1 SGHTA and CDR2 FQGTGA. DNA for the CDR3: TGTACCAGCAGCTTAACGGGAGGGCCTTCCTACGAGCAGTACTTC. Protein product: CTSSLTGGPSYEQYF.

A few counts support this clone. The V gene is TRBV6-1, the J gene TRBJ1-1; D uncertain. Trimming took off 2 bases at V and 0 bases at J, with 16 bases between the two ends. Germline V gene data show CDR1 as MNHNS and CDR2 as SASEGT. The CDR3 loop spans 17 amino acids. The DNA of the CDR3 is TGTGCCAGCAGTGAAATATCAGTTGGCGTCATGAACACTGAAGCTTTCTTT. Translated, it gives CASSEISVGVMNTEAFF.